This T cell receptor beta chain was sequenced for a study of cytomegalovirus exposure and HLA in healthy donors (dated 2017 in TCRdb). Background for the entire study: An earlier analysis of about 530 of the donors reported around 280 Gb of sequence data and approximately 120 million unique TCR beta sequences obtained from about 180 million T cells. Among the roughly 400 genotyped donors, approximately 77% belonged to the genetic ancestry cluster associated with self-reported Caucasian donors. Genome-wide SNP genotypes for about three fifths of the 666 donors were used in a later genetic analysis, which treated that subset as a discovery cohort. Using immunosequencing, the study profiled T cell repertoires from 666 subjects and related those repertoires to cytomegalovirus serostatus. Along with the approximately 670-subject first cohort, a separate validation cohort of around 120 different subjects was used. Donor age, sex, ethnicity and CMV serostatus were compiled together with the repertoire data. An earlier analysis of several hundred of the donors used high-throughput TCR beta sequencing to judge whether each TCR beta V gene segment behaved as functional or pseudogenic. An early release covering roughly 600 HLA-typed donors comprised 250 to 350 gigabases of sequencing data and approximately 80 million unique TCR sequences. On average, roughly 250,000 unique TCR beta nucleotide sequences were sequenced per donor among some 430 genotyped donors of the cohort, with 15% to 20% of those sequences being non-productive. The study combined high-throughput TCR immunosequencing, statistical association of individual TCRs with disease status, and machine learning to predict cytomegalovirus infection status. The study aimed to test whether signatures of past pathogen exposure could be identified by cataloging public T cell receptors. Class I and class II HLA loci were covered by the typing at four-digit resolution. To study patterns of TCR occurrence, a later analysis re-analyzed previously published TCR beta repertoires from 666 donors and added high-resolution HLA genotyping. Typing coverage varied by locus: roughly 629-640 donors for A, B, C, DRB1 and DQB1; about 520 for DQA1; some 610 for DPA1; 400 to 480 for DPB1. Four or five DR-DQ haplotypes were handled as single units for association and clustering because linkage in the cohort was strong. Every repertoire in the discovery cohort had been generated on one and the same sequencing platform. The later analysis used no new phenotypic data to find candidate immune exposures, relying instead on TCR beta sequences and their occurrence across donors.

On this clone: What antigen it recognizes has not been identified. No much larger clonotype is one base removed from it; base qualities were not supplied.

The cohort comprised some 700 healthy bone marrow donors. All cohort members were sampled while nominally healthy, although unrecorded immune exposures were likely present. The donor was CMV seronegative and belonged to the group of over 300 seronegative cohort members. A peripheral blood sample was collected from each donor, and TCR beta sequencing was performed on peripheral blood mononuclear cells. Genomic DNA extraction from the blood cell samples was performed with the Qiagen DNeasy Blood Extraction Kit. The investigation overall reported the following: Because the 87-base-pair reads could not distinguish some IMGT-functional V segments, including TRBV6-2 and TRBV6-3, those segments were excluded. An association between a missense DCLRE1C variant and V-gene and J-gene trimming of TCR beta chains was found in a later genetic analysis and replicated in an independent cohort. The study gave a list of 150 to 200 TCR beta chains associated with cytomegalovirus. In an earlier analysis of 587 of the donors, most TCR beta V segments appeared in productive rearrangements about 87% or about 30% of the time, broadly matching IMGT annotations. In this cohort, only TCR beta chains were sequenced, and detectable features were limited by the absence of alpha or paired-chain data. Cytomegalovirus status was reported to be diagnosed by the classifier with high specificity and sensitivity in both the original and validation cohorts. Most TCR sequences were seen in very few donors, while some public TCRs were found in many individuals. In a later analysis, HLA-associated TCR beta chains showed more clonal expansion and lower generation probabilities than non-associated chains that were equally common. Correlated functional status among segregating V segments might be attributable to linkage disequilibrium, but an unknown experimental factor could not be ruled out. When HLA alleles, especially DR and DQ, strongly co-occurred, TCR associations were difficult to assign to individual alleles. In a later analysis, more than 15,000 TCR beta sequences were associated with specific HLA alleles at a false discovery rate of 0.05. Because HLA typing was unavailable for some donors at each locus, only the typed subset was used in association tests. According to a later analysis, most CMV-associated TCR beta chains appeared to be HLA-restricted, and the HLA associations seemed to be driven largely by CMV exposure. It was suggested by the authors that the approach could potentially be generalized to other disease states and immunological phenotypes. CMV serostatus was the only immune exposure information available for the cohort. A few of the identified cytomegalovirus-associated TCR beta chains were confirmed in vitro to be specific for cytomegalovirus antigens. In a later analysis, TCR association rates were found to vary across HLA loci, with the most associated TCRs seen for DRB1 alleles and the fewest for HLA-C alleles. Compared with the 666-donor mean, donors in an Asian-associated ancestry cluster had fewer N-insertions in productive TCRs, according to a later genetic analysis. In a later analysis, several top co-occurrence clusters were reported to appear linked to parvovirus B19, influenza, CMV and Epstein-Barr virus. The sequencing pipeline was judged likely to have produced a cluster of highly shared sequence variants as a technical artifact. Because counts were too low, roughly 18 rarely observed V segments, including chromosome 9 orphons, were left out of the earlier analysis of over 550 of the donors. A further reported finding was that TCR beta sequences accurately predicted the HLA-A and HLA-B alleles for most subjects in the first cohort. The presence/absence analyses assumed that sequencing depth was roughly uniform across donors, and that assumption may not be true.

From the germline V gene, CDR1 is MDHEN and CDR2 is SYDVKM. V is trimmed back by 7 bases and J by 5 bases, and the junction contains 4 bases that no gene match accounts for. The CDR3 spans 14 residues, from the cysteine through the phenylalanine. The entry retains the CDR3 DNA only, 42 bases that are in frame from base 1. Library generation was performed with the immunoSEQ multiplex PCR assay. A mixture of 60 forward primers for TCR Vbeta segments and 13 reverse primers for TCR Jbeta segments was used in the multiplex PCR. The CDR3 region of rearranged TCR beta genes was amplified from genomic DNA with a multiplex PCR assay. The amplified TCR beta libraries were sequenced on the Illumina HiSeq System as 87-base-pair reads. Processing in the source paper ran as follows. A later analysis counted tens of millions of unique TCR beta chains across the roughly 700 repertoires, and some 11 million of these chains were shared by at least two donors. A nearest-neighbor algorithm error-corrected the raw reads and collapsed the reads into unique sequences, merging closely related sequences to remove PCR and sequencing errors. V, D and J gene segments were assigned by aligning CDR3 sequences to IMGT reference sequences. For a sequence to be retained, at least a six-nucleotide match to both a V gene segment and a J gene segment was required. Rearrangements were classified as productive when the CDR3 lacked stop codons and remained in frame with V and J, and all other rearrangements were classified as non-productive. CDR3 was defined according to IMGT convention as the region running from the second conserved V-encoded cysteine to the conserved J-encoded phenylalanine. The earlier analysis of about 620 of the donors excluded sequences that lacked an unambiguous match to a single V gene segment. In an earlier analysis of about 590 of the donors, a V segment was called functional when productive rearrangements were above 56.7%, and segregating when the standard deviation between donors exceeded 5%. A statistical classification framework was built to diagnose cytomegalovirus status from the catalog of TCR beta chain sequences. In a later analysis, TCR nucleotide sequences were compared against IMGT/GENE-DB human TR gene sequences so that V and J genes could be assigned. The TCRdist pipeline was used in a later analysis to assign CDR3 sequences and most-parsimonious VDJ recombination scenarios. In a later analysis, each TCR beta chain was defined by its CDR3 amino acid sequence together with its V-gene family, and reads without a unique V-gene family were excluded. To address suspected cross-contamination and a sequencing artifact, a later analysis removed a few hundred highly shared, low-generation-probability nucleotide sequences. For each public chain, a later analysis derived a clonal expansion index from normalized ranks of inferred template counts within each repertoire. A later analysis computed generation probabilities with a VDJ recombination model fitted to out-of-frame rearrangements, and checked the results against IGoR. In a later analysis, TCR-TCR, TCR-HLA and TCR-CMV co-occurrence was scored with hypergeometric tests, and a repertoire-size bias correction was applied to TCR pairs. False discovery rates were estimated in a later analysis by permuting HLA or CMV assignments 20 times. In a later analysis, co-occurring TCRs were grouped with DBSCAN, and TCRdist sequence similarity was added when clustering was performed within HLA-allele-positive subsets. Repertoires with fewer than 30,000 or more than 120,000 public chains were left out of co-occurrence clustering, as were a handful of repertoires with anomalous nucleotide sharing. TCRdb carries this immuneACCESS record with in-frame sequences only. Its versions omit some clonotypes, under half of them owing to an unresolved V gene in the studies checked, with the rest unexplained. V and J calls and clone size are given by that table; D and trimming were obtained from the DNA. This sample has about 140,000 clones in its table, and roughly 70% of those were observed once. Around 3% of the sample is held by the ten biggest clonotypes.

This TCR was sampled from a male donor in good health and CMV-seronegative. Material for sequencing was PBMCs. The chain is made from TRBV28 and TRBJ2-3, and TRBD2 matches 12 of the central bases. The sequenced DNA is TGTGCCAGCATGACTAGCGGGAGTATAGATACGCAGTATTTT. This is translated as CASMTSGSIDTQYF. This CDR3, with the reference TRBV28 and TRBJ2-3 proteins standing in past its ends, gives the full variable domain DVKVTQSSRYLVKRTGEKVFLECVQDMDHENMFWYRQDPGLGLRLIYFSYDVKMKEKGDIPEGYSVSREKKERFSLILESASTNQTSMYLCASMTSGSIDTQYFGPGTRLTVL.